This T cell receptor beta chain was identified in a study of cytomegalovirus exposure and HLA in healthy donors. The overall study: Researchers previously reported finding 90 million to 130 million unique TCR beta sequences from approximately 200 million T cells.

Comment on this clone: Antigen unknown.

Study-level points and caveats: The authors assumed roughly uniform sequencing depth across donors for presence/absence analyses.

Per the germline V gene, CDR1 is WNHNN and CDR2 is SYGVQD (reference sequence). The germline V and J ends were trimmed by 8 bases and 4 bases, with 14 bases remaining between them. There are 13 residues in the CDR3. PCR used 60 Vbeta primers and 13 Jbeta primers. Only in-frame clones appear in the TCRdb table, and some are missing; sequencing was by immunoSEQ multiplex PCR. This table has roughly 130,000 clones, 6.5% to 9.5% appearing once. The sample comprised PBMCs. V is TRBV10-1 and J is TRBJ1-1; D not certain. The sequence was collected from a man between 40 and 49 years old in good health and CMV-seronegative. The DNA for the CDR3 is TGCGCCAGCTCCATGGAGCACGCCACTGAAGCTTTCTTT. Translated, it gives CASSMEHATEAFF.